The clone carrying this T cell receptor (beta chain) has just a few counts. Time point reported: patch test 2, 6 weeks after DPC sensitization. The treatment here: therapeutic diphenylcyclopropenone sensitization with weekly scalp DPC. As processed by the authors: Counts of TCRs in each sample centred on a median of about 95,000 and extended from approximately 21,000 to 630,000. TCRdb analysed the RACE reads with MiXCR anew, one entry per CDR3 protein. The V and J calls come from TCRdb's annotation, not from the publication. The table lists 84,000 or so distinct CDR3 sequences, around 9.6% of them singletons. The V gene lost 4 bases and the J gene lost 4 bases, with 13 bases spanning the gap. CDR1 and CDR2 (germline): SQVTM, ANQGSEA. CDR3 length: 13 amino acids. This sample stems from a study of human T cells and chemical hapten exposure. Across the whole study: Diphenylcyclopropenone was administered weekly to the scalp of patients throughout the roughly 25-week study.

The input for sequencing was whole blood, taken in connection with sensitization to the hapten diphenylcyclopropenone (DPC). This sequence originates from a woman in her twenties or thirties with alopecia areata. Some clones in this sample may be carry-over from other donors' samples. This chain links TRBV29-1 with TRBJ2-5, with D possibly matching TRBD1 (5 bases). CDR3 amino acids: CSVAIGARETQYF. CDR3 nucleotides: TGCAGCGTTGCAATAGGGGCGAGAGAGACCCAGTACTTC.